Below are 16 T cell receptor beta chains sequenced from a single sample in a study of cytomegalovirus exposure and HLA in healthy donors. In the PCR, 60 Vbeta and 13 Jbeta primers were used. Produced via immunoSEQ multiplex PCR; TCRdb's table is partial and in-frame only. This sample yields 120,000 to 150,000 clones, of which 75% to 80% are seen a single time; 1.6% belongs to the top ten. Sequencing was performed on PBMCs. The receptor set was obtained from a female donor in good health and CMV-seronegative.

This sequence joins TRBV19 and TRBJ1-1, with D unresolved. The germline V gene has CDR1 LNHDA and CDR2 SQIVND (reference sequence). The CDR3 length is 13 residues. The V end was cut by 1 base, the J end by 7 bases, with 10 bases between. CDR3 DNA: TGTGCCAGTAGTATAGTGGCGGGGAATGAAGCTTTCTTT. It yields the protein CASSIVAGNEAFF.

This chain connects TRBV9 to TRBJ2-5; perhaps D is TRBD1 or TRBD2 (5 bases each). Gene TRBJ2-7 matches the end of the DNA better, so the J call may be wrong. The germline V gene has CDR1 SGDLS and CDR2 YYNGEE. This CDR3 is built from 14 residues. The CDR3 DNA is TGTGCCAGCAGCCCTGGGGTGGGGGCCTACGAGCAGTACTTC. As protein: CASSPGVGAYEQYF.

The rearrangement links TRBV6-1 to TRBJ2-2, with TRBD1 identical over 8 bases. V was pared by 6 bases and J by 7 bases, with 10 bases of the junction left unmatched. Germline loops: CDR1 MNHNS, CDR2 SASEGT. The CDR3 is 15 residues long. CDR3: CASSDRGRNRGELFF. As DNA, the CDR3 is TGTGCCAGCAGCGACAGGGGTCGTAACCGCGGGGAGCTGTTTTTT.

Here the CDR3 DNA reads TGTGCCAGCATCAACGTCAGGGTCGTATTAGAGACCCAGTACTTC. It is translated as CASINVRVVLETQYF. The J gene is TRBJ2-5, the V gene TRBV5-8, with D perhaps matching TRBD1 (5 bases). The germline V gene encodes CDR1 SGHTS and CDR2 YDEGEE. The CDR3 totals 15 residues. With 6 bases removed from V and 4 bases from J, the gap between germline ends came to 19 bases.

V and J are TRBV5-1 and TRBJ1-4; 7 bases line up with TRBD1. After removal of 3 bases from V and 8 bases from J, the junction contained 13 bases not matched to a gene. The CDR3 is made up of 16 amino acids. Germline V gives CDR1 SGHRS, CDR2 YFSETQ. CDR3 DNA sequence: TGCGCCAGCAGCTATCTCAAGGGGGCGAGGGGAGAAAAACTGTTTTTT. Translating it yields CASSYLKGARGEKLFF.

A few counts support this clone. The chain is built from TRBV9 and TRBJ1-1; 9 nucleotides align to TRBD1. Germline V gene sequence: CDR1 SGDLS, CDR2 YYNGEE. This CDR3 region has 14 residues. The V and J ends lost 3 bases and 5 bases, in that order; junction bases with no gene match: 5. CDR3: CASSAGTGRTEAFF. CDR3 DNA: TGTGCCAGCAGCGCCGGGACAGGGCGAACTGAAGCTTTCTTT.

The count of this clone is one. The V and J genes are TRBV6-5 and TRBJ1-5; D is ambiguous. V was clipped by 0 bases and J by 5 bases, with 11 bases between them. The CDR3 covers 15 residues. Germline CDR1 MNHEY, CDR2 SVGAGI. For the CDR3, the DNA is TGTGCCAGCAGTTACTCGAGGACTGGCGATCAGCCCCAGCATTTT. Its protein product is CASSYSRTGDQPQHF.

The genes are TRBV14 and TRBJ1-1; 10 nucleotides agree with TRBD1. This CDR3 has 16 residues. V lost 4 bases, J lost 1 base, and 6 bases stayed unmatched. Germline assignment: CDR1 SGHDN and CDR2 FVKESK. CDR3 nucleotides: TGTGCCAGCAGCCCCCGGGACAGGGGTTGGAACACTGAAGCTTTCTTT. Amino acid sequence: CASSPRDRGWNTEAFF.

This clone was counted a few times. This chain connects TRBV2 to TRBJ2-7; 7 bases align to TRBD1. V shed 3 bases, J shed 2 bases, and the junction held 4 bases outside the gene matches. There are 14 residues in the CDR3. The V gene's germline CDR1 is SNHLY and CDR2 FYNNEI. CDR3 DNA: TGTGCCAGCAGTGATGGGACAGATGCCTACGAGCAGTACTTC. Translated, it gives CASSDGTDAYEQYF.

This chain links TRBV5-1 with TRBJ1-1; 7 bases agree with TRBD1. The germline V gene has CDR1 SGHRS and CDR2 YFSETQ. The CDR3 runs 16 residues. V was pared by 0 bases and J by 0 bases, with 5 bases of the junction left unmatched. The CDR3, as DNA: TGCGCCAGCAGCTTGGTTCCGGGACAGTTGAACACTGAAGCTTTCTTT. This encodes CASSLVPGQLNTEAFF.

V usage is TRBV2 and J usage is TRBJ2-2, with 9 positions matching TRBD2. Germline values: CDR1 SNHLY, CDR2 FYNNEI. The V segment lost 6 bases and the J segment 0 bases; nucleotides outside the gene matches: 2. CDR3 length equals 15 residues. This chain's CDR3 is CASSGLAPNTGELFF. CDR3 nucleotides: TGTGCCAGCAGCGGACTAGCGCCGAACACCGGGGAGCTGTTTTTT.

The chain links TRBV19 to TRBJ1-6; 12 nucleotides line up with TRBD1. In germline, CDR1 is LNHDA, CDR2 SQIVND (reference sequence). The CDR3 has 16 amino acids. J gave up 9 bases and V 4 bases, and 7 bases lay outside the gene matches. CDR3 nucleotides: TGTGCCAGTAGTACCCCGGGACAGGGGGCGGGTTCACCCCTCCACTTT. It encodes CASSTPGQGAGSPLHF. The full variable domain, in which reference TRBV19 and TRBJ1-6 provide the parts outside the CDR3, is DGGITQSPKYLFRKEGQNVTLSCEQNLNHDAMYWYRQDPGQGLRLIYYSQIVNDFQKGDIAEGYSVSREKKESFPLTVTSAQKNPTAFYLCASSTPGQGAGSPLHFGNGTRLTVT.

V usage is TRBV7-6 and J usage is TRBJ2-5, with a weak D call TRBD2 (5 bases). Germline-derived CDR1 and CDR2 are SGHVS and FNYEAQ. The V and J ends lost 4 bases and 2 bases respectively, with 14 bases between them. This CDR3 comprises 15 residues. The CDR3 loop reads CASSSIWTAQETQYF. The CDR3 nucleotides read TGTGCCAGCAGCTCAATATGGACTGCACAAGAGACCCAGTACTTC.

The rearrangement links TRBV10-3 to TRBJ2-5, with D unclear. The germline V and J ends were trimmed by 10 bases and 7 bases, with 22 bases remaining between them. The CDR3 totals 14 residues. The germline gives CDR1 ENHRY, CDR2 SYGVKD. The CDR3 nucleotides read TGTGCCACTATACAAACAGATTCCGGTGGGACCCAGTACTTC. Its protein is CATIQTDSGGTQYF.

V gene TRBV6-5 combines with J gene TRBJ2-7, with a possible D match to TRBD2 (5 bases). CDR3 length equals 15 residues. The germline V gene encodes CDR1 MNHEY and CDR2 SVGAGI. V gave up 4 bases and J gave up 3 bases, with 16 bases separating them. CDR3 in amino acids: CASSFHSGKDYEQYF. The CDR3 DNA reads as TGTGCCAGCAGTTTTCACTCCGGGAAAGACTACGAGCAGTACTTC.

The chain links TRBV11-3 to TRBJ2-6, with D maybe TRBD1 (5 bases). CDR3 length: 16 residues. V was pared by 5 bases and J by 1 base, with 12 bases between. CDR1 is SGHNT and CDR2 is YENEEA in the germline V gene. The CDR3 DNA reads as TGTGCCAGCAGCCCCTTCGCAGGGTCTGGGGCCAACGTCCTGACTTTC. It encodes CASSPFAGSGANVLTF.